The sequence of this T cell receptor (beta chain) was determined in a study of shared clonotypes between healthy human individuals. Profiling relied on immunoSEQ multiplex PCR, and the TCRdb table lists in-frame clones only, not all of them. The sample carries a few hundred thousand clones, around 72% recorded once. Per the germline V gene, CDR1 is SGHNT and CDR2 is YENEEA. The ends were cut back, 7 bases at V and 2 bases at J, with 10 bases in the middle. This CDR3 comprises 13 residues. The TCR was taken from a man between 25 and 39 years old in good health. The sequenced material came from memory CD4+ T cells sorted from blood. As to subset: CD45RA-negative fraction. The genes are TRBV11-3 and TRBJ2-3; D is ambiguous. This chain's CDR3 is CASNGGNTDTQYF. CDR3 sequence (DNA): TGTGCCAGCAATGGCGGAAACACAGATACGCAGTATTTT.